The sequence of this TCR beta chain was determined in a study of shared clonotypes between healthy human individuals. Naive CD8 cells lacked CD45RO and underwent positive selection for CCR7, leaving out terminally differentiated effector memory CD45RA+ cells. Worth noting for this clone: Distinct nucleotide sequences in the sample also encode this CDR3.

The CDR3 spans 13 residues. CDR1 GTSNPN and CDR2 SVGIG come from the germline V gene (reference sequence). V was trimmed by 2 bases and J by 1 base, leaving 8 bases between them. Some clones are missing from TCRdb's copy, which holds only in-frame ones; the method was immunoSEQ multiplex PCR. The sample comprises about 2 million clones, roughly 95% of which are singletons, and around 1.1% rests with the top ten. The specimen sequenced was naive CD8+ T cells sorted from blood. The chain couples TRBV30 to TRBJ1-1, with D unresolved. The sequence was collected from a man in his late teens or twenties in good health. CDR3 nucleotides: TGTGCCTGGAGTTTGGTGGGGAACACTGAAGCTTTCTTT. It codes for CAWSLVGNTEAFF.